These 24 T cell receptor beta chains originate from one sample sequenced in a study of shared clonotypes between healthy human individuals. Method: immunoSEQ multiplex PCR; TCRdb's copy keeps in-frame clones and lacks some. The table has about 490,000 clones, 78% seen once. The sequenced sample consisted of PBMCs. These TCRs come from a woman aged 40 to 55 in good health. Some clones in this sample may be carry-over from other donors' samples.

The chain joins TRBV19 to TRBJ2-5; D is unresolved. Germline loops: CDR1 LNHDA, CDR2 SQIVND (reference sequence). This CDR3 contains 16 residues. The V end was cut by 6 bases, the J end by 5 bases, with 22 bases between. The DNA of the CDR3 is TGTGCCAGTAGATTAAAACGGGCCGCAGTTTCGGAGACCCAGTACTTC. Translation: CASRLKRAAVSETQYF.

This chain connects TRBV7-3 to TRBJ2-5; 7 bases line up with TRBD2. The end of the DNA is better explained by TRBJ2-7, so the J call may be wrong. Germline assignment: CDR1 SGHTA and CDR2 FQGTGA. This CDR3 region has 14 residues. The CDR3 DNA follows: TGTGCCAGCAGCGTAAGCGGGATCGGTAACGAGCAGTACTTC. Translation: CASSVSGIGNEQYF.

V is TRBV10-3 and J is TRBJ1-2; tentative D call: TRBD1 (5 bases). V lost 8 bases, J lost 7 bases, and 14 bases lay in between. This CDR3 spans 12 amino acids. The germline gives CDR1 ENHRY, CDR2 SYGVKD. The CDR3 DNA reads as TGTGCCATCTCGGCCTACGGGGGTGGCTACACCTTC. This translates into CAISAYGGGYTF.

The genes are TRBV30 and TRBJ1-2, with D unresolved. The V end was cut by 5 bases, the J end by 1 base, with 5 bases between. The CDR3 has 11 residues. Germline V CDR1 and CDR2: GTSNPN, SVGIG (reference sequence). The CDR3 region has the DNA TGTGCCTGGGAACATAACTATGGCTACACCTTC. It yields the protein CAWEHNYGYTF.

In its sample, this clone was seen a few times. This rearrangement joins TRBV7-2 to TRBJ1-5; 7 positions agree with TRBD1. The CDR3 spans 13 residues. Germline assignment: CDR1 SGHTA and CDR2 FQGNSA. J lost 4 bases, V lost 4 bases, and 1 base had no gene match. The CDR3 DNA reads TGTGCCAGCAGCTCCAGGGGGAATCAGCCCCAGCATTTT. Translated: CASSSRGNQPQHF.

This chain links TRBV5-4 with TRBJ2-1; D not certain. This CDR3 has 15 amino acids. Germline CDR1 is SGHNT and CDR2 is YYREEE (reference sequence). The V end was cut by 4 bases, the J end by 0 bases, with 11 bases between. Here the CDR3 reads CASSQEASSYNEQFF. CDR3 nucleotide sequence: TGTGCCAGCAGCCAAGAGGCGAGCTCCTACAATGAGCAGTTCTTC.

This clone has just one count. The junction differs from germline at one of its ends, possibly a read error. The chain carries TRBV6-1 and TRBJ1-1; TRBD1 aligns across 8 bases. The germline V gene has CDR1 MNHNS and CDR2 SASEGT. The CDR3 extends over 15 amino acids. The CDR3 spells CASSERYRGDTEAFF. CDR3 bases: TGCGCCAGCAGTGAACGGTACAGGGGGGACACTGAAGCTTTCTTT.

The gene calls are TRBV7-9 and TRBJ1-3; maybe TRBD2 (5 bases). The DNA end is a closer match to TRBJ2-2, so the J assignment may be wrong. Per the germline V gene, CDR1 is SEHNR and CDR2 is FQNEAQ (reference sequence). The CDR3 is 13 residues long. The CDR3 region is CASSLAGAGELFF. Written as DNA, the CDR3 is TGTGCCAGCAGCTTAGCGGGAGCCGGGGAGCTGTTTTTT.

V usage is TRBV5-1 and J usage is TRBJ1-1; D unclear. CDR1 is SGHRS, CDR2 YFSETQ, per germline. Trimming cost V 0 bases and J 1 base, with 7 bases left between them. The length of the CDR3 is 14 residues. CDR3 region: CASSLADRNTEAFF. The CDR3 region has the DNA TGCGCCAGCAGCTTGGCGGACCGGAACACTGAAGCTTTCTTT. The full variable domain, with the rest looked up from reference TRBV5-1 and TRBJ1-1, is KAGVTQTPRYLIKTRGQQVTLSCSPISGHRSVSWYQQTPGQGLQFLFEYFSETQRNKGNFPGRFSGRQFSNSRSEMNVSTLELGDSALYLCASSLADRNTEAFFGQGTRLTVV.

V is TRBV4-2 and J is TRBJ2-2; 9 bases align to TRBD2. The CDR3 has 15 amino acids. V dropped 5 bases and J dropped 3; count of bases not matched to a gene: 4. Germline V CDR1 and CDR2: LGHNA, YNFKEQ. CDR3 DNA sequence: TGTGCCAGCAGCGATATAGCGGGAGACACCGGGGAGCTGTTTTTT. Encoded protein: CASSDIAGDTGELFF.

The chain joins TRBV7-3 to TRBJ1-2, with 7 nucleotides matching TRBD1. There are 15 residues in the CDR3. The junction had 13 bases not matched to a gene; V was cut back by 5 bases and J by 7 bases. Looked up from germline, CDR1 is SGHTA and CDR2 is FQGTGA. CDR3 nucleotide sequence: TGTGCCAGCAGCGGGGGAGACAGGGTGACTTCTGGCTACACCTTC. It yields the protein CASSGGDRVTSGYTF.

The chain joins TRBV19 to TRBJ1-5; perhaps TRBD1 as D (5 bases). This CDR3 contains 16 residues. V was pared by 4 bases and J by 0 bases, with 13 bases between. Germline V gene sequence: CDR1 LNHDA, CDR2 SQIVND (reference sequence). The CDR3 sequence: CASSKGRYYSNQPQHF. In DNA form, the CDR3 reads TGTGCCAGTAGTAAGGGACGCTACTATAGCAATCAGCCCCAGCATTTT.

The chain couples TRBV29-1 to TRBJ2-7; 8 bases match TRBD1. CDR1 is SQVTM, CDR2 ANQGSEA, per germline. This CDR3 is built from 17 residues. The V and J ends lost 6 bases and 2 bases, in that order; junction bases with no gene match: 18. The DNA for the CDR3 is TGCAGCGTAATCGCCCCGGGCGGGGAGACAGGGGCCTACGAGCAGTACTTC. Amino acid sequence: CSVIAPGGETGAYEQYF.

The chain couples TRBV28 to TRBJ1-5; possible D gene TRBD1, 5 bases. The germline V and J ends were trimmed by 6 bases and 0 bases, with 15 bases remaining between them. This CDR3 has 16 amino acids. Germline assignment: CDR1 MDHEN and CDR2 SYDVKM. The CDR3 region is CASSSRRGFSNQPQHF. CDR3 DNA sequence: TGTGCCAGCAGCTCAAGGCGGGGCTTTAGCAATCAGCCCCAGCATTTT.

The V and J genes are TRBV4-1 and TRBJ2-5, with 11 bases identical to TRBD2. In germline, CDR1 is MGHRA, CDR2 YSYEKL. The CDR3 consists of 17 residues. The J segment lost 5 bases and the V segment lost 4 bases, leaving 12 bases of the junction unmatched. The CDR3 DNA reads TGCGCCAGCAGCCCCCCGGGACTAGCGGCACTGGGGGAGACCCAGTACTTC. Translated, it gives CASSPPGLAALGETQYF.

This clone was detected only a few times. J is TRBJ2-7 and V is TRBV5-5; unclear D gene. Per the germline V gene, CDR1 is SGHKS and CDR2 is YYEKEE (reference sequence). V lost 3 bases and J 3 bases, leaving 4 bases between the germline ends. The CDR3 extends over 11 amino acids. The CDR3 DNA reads TGTGCCAGCAGCTCCCTCTACGAGCAGTACTTC. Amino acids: CASSSLYEQYF. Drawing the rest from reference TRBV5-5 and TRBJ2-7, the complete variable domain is DAGVTQSPTHLIKTRGQQVTLRCSPISGHKSVSWYQQVLGQGPQFIFQYYEKEERGRGNFPDRFSARQFPNYSSELNVNALLLGDSALYLCASSSLYEQYFGPGTRLTVT.

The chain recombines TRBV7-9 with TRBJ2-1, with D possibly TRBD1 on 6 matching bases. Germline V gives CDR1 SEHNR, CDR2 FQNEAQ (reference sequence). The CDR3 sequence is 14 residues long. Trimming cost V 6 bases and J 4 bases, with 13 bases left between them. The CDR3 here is CASRRSRGYNEQFF. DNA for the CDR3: TGTGCCAGCAGACGCTCCAGGGGATACAATGAGCAGTTCTTC.

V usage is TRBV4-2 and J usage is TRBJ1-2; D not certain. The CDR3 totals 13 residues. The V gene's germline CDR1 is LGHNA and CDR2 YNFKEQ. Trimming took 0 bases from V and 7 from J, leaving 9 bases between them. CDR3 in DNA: TGTGCCAGCAGCCAAGACTCGTCGAGTGGCTACACCTTC. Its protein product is CASSQDSSSGYTF.

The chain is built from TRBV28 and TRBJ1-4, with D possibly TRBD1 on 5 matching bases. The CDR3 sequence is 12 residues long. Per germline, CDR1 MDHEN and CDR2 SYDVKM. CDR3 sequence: CASQGTNEKLFF. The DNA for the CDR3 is TGTGCTTCTCAGGGTACCAATGAAAAACTGTTTTTT.

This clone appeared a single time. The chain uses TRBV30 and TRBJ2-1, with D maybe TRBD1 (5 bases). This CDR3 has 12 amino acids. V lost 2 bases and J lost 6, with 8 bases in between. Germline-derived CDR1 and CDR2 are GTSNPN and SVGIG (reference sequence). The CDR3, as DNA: TGTGCCTGGAGTTATGGGGCCAATGAGCAGTTCTTC. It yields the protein CAWSYGANEQFF. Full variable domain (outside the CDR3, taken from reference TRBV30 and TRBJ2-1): SQTIHQWPATLVQPVGSPLSLECTVEGTSNPNLYWYRQAAGRGLQLLFYSVGIGQISSEVPQNLSASRPQDRQFILSSKKLLLSDSGFYLCAWSYGANEQFFGPGTRLTVL.

CDR3 protein: CASSPRIIRDTEAFF. DNA of the CDR3: TGTGCCAGCTCCCCGAGGATCATAAGGGACACTGAAGCTTTCTTT. V gene TRBV18 combines with J gene TRBJ1-1; D remains unclear. The germline CDR1 and CDR2 sequences are KGHSH and LQKENI. Deletions cut 6 bases from V and 3 bases from J, with 17 bases between. This CDR3 is built from 15 residues.

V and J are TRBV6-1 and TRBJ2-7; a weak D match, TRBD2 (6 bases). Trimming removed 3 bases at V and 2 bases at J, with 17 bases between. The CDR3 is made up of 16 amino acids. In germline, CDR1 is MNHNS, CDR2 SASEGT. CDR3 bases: TGTGCCAGCAGTGACGCTGGGAGGCAGAAGCCCTACGAGCAGTACTTC. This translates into CASSDAGRQKPYEQYF.

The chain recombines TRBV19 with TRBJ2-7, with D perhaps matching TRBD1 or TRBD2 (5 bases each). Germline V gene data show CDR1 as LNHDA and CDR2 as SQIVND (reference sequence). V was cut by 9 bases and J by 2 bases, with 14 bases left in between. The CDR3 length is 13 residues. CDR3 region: CASRGPPTYEQYF. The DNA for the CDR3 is TGTGCCAGCCGGGGCCCCCCTACCTACGAGCAGTACTTC.

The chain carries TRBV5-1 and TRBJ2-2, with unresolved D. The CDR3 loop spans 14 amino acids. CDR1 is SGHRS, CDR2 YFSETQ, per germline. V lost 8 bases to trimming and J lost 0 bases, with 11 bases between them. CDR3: CASERGANTGELFF. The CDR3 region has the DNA TGCGCCAGTGAGCGCGGAGCGAACACCGGGGAGCTGTTTTTT.